This TCR beta chain was documented in a study of blood T cell repertoires in COVID-19 (TCRdb year 2020). Regarding the study in general: Samples covering the acute and convalescent phases of COVID-19 were provided by collaborators in the United States, Italy and Spain. The dataset comprised deeply sampled blood TCRbeta repertoires from subjects exposed to, actively infected with, or recovered from COVID-19. The repertoires were released in a freely available public database intended as a resource for research on the immune response to SARS-CoV-2. The samples were drawn from two sources: the first 160 participants of the ongoing ImmuneRACE study, and 1,200 or so subjects contributed by 6 global collaborators. A de-identified subject ID, COVID-19 status, age in years and sex were almost always included in the sample metadata. HLA class I and class II types, where available, came from metadata supplied by the sample provider rather than from assay-based typing. The material from the prospective study consisted of cDNA or gDNA derived from T cells, B-cell-depleted T cells, or PBMCs. The research as a whole found: The amount of clinical and demographic metadata varied by source and participant and was provided uncurated.

The immunoSEQ Assay, a bias-controlled multiplex PCR, was used to amplify TCRbeta CDR3 regions from genomic DNA. Regarding the original processing steps: Within the assay, amplification of reference gene primers was used to estimate how many nucleated cells each sample contained. Sequence reads were collapsed and filtered to measure the absolute abundance of every unique TCRbeta CDR3 rearrangement. For each sample, productive Simpson clonality was calculated as the square root of Simpson's diversity index across productive rearrangements. This is the immuneACCESS table as TCRdb keeps it, with only in-frame sequences that have V and J called. A part of the clones is gone; compared with another copy, unresolved V genes explain less than half, and the rest is unexplained. That table supplies the V and J calls and clone size; D and trimming were determined from the DNA. This sample holds around 100,000 clones; around nine tenths were observed only once. The ten largest clones take up more than 5.5% of the sample.

Collaborating institutions collected whole blood in K2EDTA tubes following their own protocols. For TCRbeta analysis, collaborators shipped samples in one of three forms: frozen whole blood, isolated PBMCs, or DNA extracted from either of those sample types. This clone was seen once. Its specific antigen is unknown. No much larger clonotype is one base removed from it; base qualities were not supplied. According to the germline V gene, CDR1 reads MRHNA and CDR2 reads SNTAGT. Compared with germline, V lacks 6 bases and J lacks 7 bases; bases without a gene match: 4. Including cysteine and phenylalanine, the CDR3 has 14 amino acids. The CDR3 DNA has 42 bases and is translated from base 1.

This chain is built from TRBV6-4 and TRBJ2-1, with 12 central nucleotides matching TRBD1. The clonotype originates from a man aged 70-80 years with acute or convalescent COVID-19. Sequencing input: peripheral blood. The CDR3 protein is CASRGTGGSNEQFF. The DNA is as follows: TGTGCCAGCAGGGGGACAGGGGGCTCAAATGAGCAGTTCTTC.